The present TCR beta chain was sequenced within a study of shared clonotypes between healthy human individuals. Study-wide context: Per donor, three plates held CD4 naive cells, three held CD4 memory, two held CD8 naive and one held CD8 memory. Study-wide points: Of the naive CD4 clonotypes, around 4.9% were shared across several donors.

The CDR3 runs 14 residues. The germline V and J ends were trimmed by 7 bases and 6 bases, with 19 bases remaining between them. The V gene's germline CDR1 is SEHNR and CDR2 FQNEAQ (reference sequence). This clone appeared a few times. What it binds is not known. An assay was performed, and its level was deep. Each replicate PCR on the sorted subsets used 200 to 250 ng DNA (around 30,000 T cell genomes). Produced via immunoSEQ multiplex PCR; TCRdb's table is partial and in-frame only. The sample gives about 1 million clones, approximately 70% of which show up once; about 1.5% is in the top ten. This chain connects TRBV7-9 to TRBJ2-7; D uncertain. Sample: memory CD4+ T cells sorted from blood. Subset in this sample: CD45RA-negative fraction. This TCR derives from a man between 18 and 35 years old in good health. In nucleotides, the CDR3 is TGTGCCAGCACTCGAACGGAGCCTTACGGCGAGCAGTACTTC. It codes for CASTRTEPYGEQYF.